These 14 T cell receptor beta chains were all obtained from the same sample, sequenced in a study of T cells after posttransplantation cyclophosphamide. Cyclophosphamide on days +3 and +4 followed busulfan-fludarabine conditioning and a marrow graft. The table came from immunoSEQ multiplex PCR; TCRdb's copy has only in-frame clones and leaves some out. The top ten clones hold about 17% of a sample with about 4,800 clones, about 72% of them seen once. The specimen was PBMCs, collected 362 days after allogeneic stem cell transplant with posttransplant cyclophosphamide. The origin of the receptors is a male patient aged 55 to 69 who received an allogeneic stem cell transplant from an unrelated donor, was CMV-positive, and had acute GVHD only. Some T cells may be transferred from the graft donor.

This clone was seen a handful of times. V and J are TRBV9 and TRBJ2-7; 7 nucleotides line up with TRBD1. This CDR3 has 15 residues. With V trimmed by 0 bases and J by 0 bases, 3 bases remained unmatched. CDR1 SGDLS and CDR2 YYNGEE come from the germline V gene. The CDR3: CASSVDPGGSYEQYF. In DNA form, the CDR3 reads TGTGCCAGCAGCGTAGACCCAGGGGGCTCCTACGAGCAGTACTTC.

This clone has a handful of counts. CDR3 amino acids: CASSLGQGGIQETQYF. The DNA for the CDR3 is TGTGCCAGCAGCTTAGGACAGGGGGGCATCCAAGAGACCCAGTACTTC. V and J are TRBV9 and TRBJ2-5; the match to TRBD1 covers 10 bases. The trim removed 4 bases at V and 1 base at J, leaving 7 bases unmatched. The CDR3 consists of 16 residues. Germline V lookup: CDR1 SGDLS, CDR2 YYNGEE.

This chain connects TRBV2 to TRBJ2-1, with 7 bases aligning to TRBD2. Germline assignment: CDR1 SNHLY and CDR2 FYNNEI. Losses at the gene ends were 7 bases for V and 7 bases for J; bases not matched to a gene: 13. There are 15 residues in the CDR3. The CDR3 reads CASNPGTGTINEQFF. The CDR3 bases are TGTGCCAGCAACCCCGGGACCGGGACTATAAATGAGCAGTTCTTC.

CDR3 loop: CASSLGQLPETQYF. The DNA for the CDR3 is TGTGCCAGCAGTCTCGGACAGCTGCCAGAGACCCAGTACTTC. This chain uses TRBV6-5 with TRBJ2-5, with a possible D match to TRBD1 (6 bases). Trimming cost V 5 bases and J 4 bases, with 14 bases left between them. CDR1 and CDR2 from the germline V gene are MNHEY and SVGAGI. CDR3 length equals 14 residues.

This clone came up once. The rearrangement joins TRBV25-1 to TRBJ2-5; D call uncertain. V was shortened by 4 bases and J by 2 bases, with 8 bases between the two germline ends. CDR3 length: 13 amino acids. Germline CDR1 is MGHDK and CDR2 is SYGVNS. The CDR3 DNA follows: TGTGCCAGCAGTGGGTGGCAGCAAGAGACCCAGTACTTC. Translated: CASSGWQQETQYF.

On this clone itself: This probably arose from a read error, given a far larger clone one base away. Additional DNA sequences in this sample encode the identical CDR3. V and J are TRBV6-5 and TRBJ1-5, with 7 bases fitting TRBD1. The CDR3 runs to 14 residues. CDR1 is MNHEY and CDR2 is SVGAGI in the germline V gene. V was pared by 6 bases and J by 2 bases, with 4 bases of the junction left unmatched. This chain's CDR3 is CASSATGGNQPQHF. The DNA for the CDR3 is TGTGCCAGCAGCGCAACAGGGGGCAATCAGCCCCAGCATTTT.

V and J are TRBV10-3 and TRBJ2-7; weak D call: TRBD2 (5 bases). The CDR3 has 15 residues. V was trimmed by 5 bases and J by 2 bases, leaving 16 bases between them. Germline lookup yields CDR1 ENHRY and CDR2 SYGVKD. The chain's CDR3 is CAISTSQELTYEQYF. CDR3 nucleotides: TGTGCCATCAGTACTAGTCAGGAATTGACCTACGAGCAGTACTTC.

This rearrangement joins TRBV30 to TRBJ1-5; tentatively, D is TRBD1 (5 bases). CDR1 and CDR2 from the germline V gene are GTSNPN and SVGIG (reference sequence). Trimming took off 2 bases at V and 4 bases at J, with 18 bases between the two ends. CDR3 length equals 16 residues. The CDR3 DNA reads TGTGCCTGGAGTACAACCGGTGGGGGGGTGAATCAGCCCCAGCATTTT. Protein sequence: CAWSTTGGGVNQPQHF.

By its share, this clone is large. The J gene is TRBJ2-7, the V gene TRBV23-1; TRBD1 might be the D (5 bases). TRBV23-1 has ORF status, its function being uncertain. Trimming took 2 bases from V and 0 from J, leaving 14 bases between them. The CDR3 is 16 amino acids. The DNA of the CDR3 is TGCGCCAGCAGTCAACCATCAGGACACGTCTCCTACGAGCAGTACTTC. Translation: CASSQPSGHVSYEQYF.

The chain links TRBV5-1 to TRBJ1-6, with D possibly being TRBD1 (6 bases). The CDR3 has 13 residues. Trimming removed 4 bases at V and 6 bases at J, with 8 bases between. CDR1 is SGHRS, CDR2 YFSETQ, per germline. The CDR3 sequence: CASSRQANSPLHF. In DNA, the CDR3 is TGCGCCAGCAGCCGACAGGCTAATTCACCCCTCCACTTT.

V gene TRBV18 combines with J gene TRBJ2-7; 12 bases agree with TRBD2. This CDR3 spans 16 amino acids. CDR1 and CDR2 (germline): KGHSH, LQKENI. The ends lost 2 bases at V and 7 bases at J; junction bases unmatched: 9. CDR3 protein: CASSPSASGRVGEQYF. CDR3 DNA sequence: TGTGCCAGCTCACCATCGGCTAGCGGGAGGGTCGGGGAGCAGTACTTC.

The chain links TRBV18 to TRBJ2-7, with D unresolved. This CDR3 comprises 12 residues. Germline V lookup: CDR1 KGHSH, CDR2 LQKENI. V was cut by 3 bases and J by 6 bases, with 9 bases left in between. For the CDR3, the DNA is TGTGCCAGCTCACCGAGCAGGCCCGAGCAGTACTTC. This encodes CASSPSRPEQYF.

CDR3 sequence (DNA): TGTGCCAGCAGCTTGGTTGGGGCAGACGAGCAGTACTTC. Its protein is CASSLVGADEQYF. This chain connects TRBV5-8 to TRBJ2-7, with D possibly TRBD1 on 5 matching bases. V lost 0 bases and J lost 5, with 9 bases in between. CDR1 SGHTS and CDR2 YDEGEE come from the germline V gene. The CDR3 contains 13 residues.

This chain connects TRBV27 to TRBJ1-4; no definite D call. From germline, CDR1 is MNHEY and CDR2 SMNVEV (reference sequence). The V end was cut by 3 bases, the J end by 0 bases, with 8 bases between. This CDR3 comprises 15 residues. CDR3 loop: CASSFGVATNEKLFF. In nucleotides, the CDR3 is TGTGCCAGCAGTTTCGGTGTTGCAACTAATGAAAAACTGTTTTTT.